The TCR beta chain described here comes from a study of blood T cell repertoires in COVID-19. Study background: Researchers got acute and convalescent COVID-19 samples from the United States, Italy and Spain. T cells, B-cell-depleted T cells, or PBMCs supplied cDNA or gDNA.

The study drew participants aged about 18 to 95 years from approximately 23 US areas. CDR3 length equals 15 residues. Looked up from germline, CDR1 is SGDLS and CDR2 is YYNGEE. The J segment lost 0 bases and the V segment lost 3 bases, leaving 2 bases of the junction unmatched. Original analysis: Cell counts per sample came from amplifying reference gene primers. Profiling relied on immunoSEQ multiplex PCR, and the TCRdb table lists in-frame clones only, not all of them. Clone size and V and J calls were adopted from that table, with D and trimming inferred from the DNA. The table lists 200,000 to 250,000 clones, roughly 87% of them singletons.

The sequence derives from a young woman with acute COVID-19. The genes are TRBV9 and TRBJ1-5; 8 bases line up with TRBD1. Sequences were obtained from PBMCs or T cells enriched from blood (not recorded which). The CDR3 is CASSETGDSNQPQHF. CDR3 nucleotides: TGTGCCAGCAGCGAGACAGGGGATAGCAATCAGCCCCAGCATTTT.